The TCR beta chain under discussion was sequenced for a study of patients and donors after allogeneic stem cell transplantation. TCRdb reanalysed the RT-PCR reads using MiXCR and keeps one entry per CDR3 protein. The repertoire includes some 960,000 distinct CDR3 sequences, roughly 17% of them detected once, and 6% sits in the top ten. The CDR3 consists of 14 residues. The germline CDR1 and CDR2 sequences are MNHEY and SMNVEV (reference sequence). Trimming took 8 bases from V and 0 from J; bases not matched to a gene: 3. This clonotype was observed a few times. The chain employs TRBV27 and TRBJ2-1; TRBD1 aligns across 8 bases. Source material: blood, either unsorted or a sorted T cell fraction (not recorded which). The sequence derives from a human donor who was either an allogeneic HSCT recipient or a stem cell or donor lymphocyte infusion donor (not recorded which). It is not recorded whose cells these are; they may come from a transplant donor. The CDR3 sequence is CASAGTGSYNEQFF. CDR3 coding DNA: TGTGCCAGCGCCGGGACAGGCTCCTACAATGAGCAGTTCTTC.